This passage covers 24 T cell receptor beta chains from one sample sequenced in a study of blood T cell repertoires in COVID-19. Profiled with immunoSEQ multiplex PCR; TCRdb holds only in-frame clones, not every one. The repertoire consists of 55,000 to 80,000 clones, with around four fifths occurring once and the leading ten covering about 20%. The specimen sequenced was peripheral blood. All receptors derive from an elderly woman with acute or convalescent COVID-19.

In nucleotides, the CDR3 is TGCGCCAGCAGCTTGCTTTCAGAGGACAATGAGCAGTTCTTC. Amino acids: CASSLLSEDNEQFF. The V gene is TRBV5-1, the J gene TRBJ2-1; no clear D gene. Trimming removed 1 base from V and 5 bases from J, with 10 bases in between. The CDR3 sequence is 14 residues long. The germline V gene encodes CDR1 SGHRS and CDR2 YFSETQ.

This chain connects TRBV6-1 to TRBJ1-1, with 7 bases lining up with TRBD1. CDR3 length: 14 amino acids. From germline, CDR1 is MNHNS and CDR2 SASEGT. The V gene end was trimmed by 3 bases and the J gene end by 0 bases; junction bases not matched to a gene: 1. This CDR3 is CASSDRGVNTEAFF. The CDR3 DNA sequence: TGTGCCAGCAGTGACAGGGGGGTGAACACTGAAGCTTTCTTT.

V and J are TRBV9 and TRBJ2-5, with 7 nucleotides matching TRBD1. The length of the CDR3 is 14 residues. V shed 0 bases, J shed 3 bases, and the junction held 2 bases outside the gene matches. Germline-derived CDR1 and CDR2 are SGDLS and YYNGEE. The CDR3 here is CASSVGGQEETQYF. Here the CDR3 DNA reads TGTGCCAGCAGCGTAGGAGGACAGGAAGAGACCCAGTACTTC.

This clone has just one count. The chain combines TRBV5-4 with TRBJ2-4, with 8 bases matching TRBD2. From germline, CDR1 is SGHNT and CDR2 YYREEE (reference sequence). The CDR3 is 16 residues long. Trimming cost V 4 bases and J 7 bases; bases outside gene matches: 13. The chain's CDR3 is CASSPSGSGGRNIQYF. CDR3 DNA sequence: TGTGCCAGCAGCCCATCCGGGTCGGGCGGGAGGAACATTCAGTACTTC. Full variable domain (missing parts from reference TRBV5-4 and TRBJ2-4): ETGVTQSPTHLIKTRGQQVTLRCSSQSGHNTVSWYQQALGQGPQFIFQYYREEENGRGNFPPRFSGLQFPNYSSELNVNALELDDSALYLCASSPSGSGGRNIQYFGAGTRLSVL.

V and J are TRBV5-1 and TRBJ1-1, with no clear D. Germline-derived CDR1 and CDR2 are SGHRS and YFSETQ. There are 15 residues in the CDR3. Deletions cut 0 bases from V and 2 bases from J, with 11 bases between. CDR3 in amino acids: CASSLERAVNTEAFF. The CDR3 DNA is TGCGCCAGCAGCTTGGAGAGGGCGGTCAACACTGAAGCTTTCTTT.

This clone was seen only once. The rearrangement links TRBV18 to TRBJ1-6; possibly TRBD1 for D (6 bases). There are 15 residues in the CDR3. Germline-derived CDR1 and CDR2 are KGHSH and LQKENI. With 2 bases removed from V and 9 bases from J, the gap between germline ends came to 14 bases. The CDR3 coding sequence is TGTGCCAGCTCACCAGGGTCACAGGGAAGTTCACCCCTCCACTTT. Encoded protein: CASSPGSQGSSPLHF.

The gene calls are TRBV6-5 and TRBJ2-5; D ambiguous. Germline-derived CDR1 and CDR2 are MNHEY and SVGAGI. The CDR3 spans 13 residues. V was shortened by 8 bases and J by 5 bases, with 15 bases between the two germline ends. The CDR3 spells CASSLSNGETQYF. CDR3 sequence (DNA): TGTGCCAGCTCACTATCTAATGGGGAGACCCAGTACTTC.

V and J are TRBV5-8 and TRBJ1-2, with D possibly matching TRBD1 (6 bases). V lost 4 bases, J lost 4 bases, and 11 bases lay in between. There are 13 residues in the CDR3. The germline V gene encodes CDR1 SGHTS and CDR2 YDEGEE. The CDR3 reads CASSKTGPYGYTF. DNA for the CDR3: TGTGCCAGCAGCAAGACAGGTCCCTATGGCTACACCTTC.

This clone was observed a handful of times. The chain uses TRBV5-1 and TRBJ2-2; TRBD2 is a possible D gene (5 bases). V dropped 6 bases and J dropped 7 bases, with 13 bases sitting between them. The germline CDR1 and CDR2 sequences are SGHRS and YFSETQ. The CDR3 totals 13 residues. As DNA, the CDR3 is TGCGCCAGCATGGACCCTCGGGGCGGGGAGCTGTTTTTT. Protein sequence: CASMDPRGGELFF.

V gene TRBV6-5 combines with J gene TRBJ1-2; possibly TRBD1 for D (5 bases). V was trimmed by 6 bases and J by 3 bases, leaving 14 bases between them. CDR3 length: 14 amino acids. The germline V gene encodes CDR1 MNHEY and CDR2 SVGAGI. The DNA for the CDR3 is TGTGCCAGCAGCCGAGCGGGAGGGGACTATGGCTACACCTTC. This codes for CASSRAGGDYGYTF.

V and J are TRBV6-5 and TRBJ1-1, with D maybe TRBD1 (5 bases). The CDR3 contains 14 residues. CDR1 is MNHEY, CDR2 SVGAGI, per germline. The CDR3 loop reads CDKTQGLVNTEAFF. The CDR3 DNA is TGTGACAAAACCCAGGGACTCGTGAACACTGAAGCTTTCTTT.

The V call is TRBV18, the J call TRBJ2-7; possibly TRBD1 for D (5 bases). Germline-derived CDR1 and CDR2 are KGHSH and LQKENI. V was cut by 0 bases and J by 3 bases, with 18 bases left in between. This CDR3 is 17 amino acids long. CDR3 DNA sequence: TGTGCCAGCTCACCACCAAATATAGGGGATTCGGGCTACGAGCAGTACTTC. This sequence encodes CASSPPNIGDSGYEQYF.

V gene TRBV24-1 combines with J gene TRBJ2-7; 7 bases are a match to TRBD2. Germline V CDR1 and CDR2: KGHDR, SFDVKD. Germline trimming cut 9 bases from V and 3 bases from J; bases unmatched to any gene: 7. This CDR3 is 13 amino acids long. The CDR3 DNA is TGTGCCACCTCGGAGCGGGAATACTACGAGCAGTACTTC. It is translated as CATSEREYYEQYF.

This clone was counted between two and nine times. Here the CDR3 DNA reads TGTGCCTGGAGTTCGAATGAGGTCACAGATACGCAGTATTTT. Translated, it gives CAWSSNEVTDTQYF. The rearrangement joins TRBV30 to TRBJ2-3; D is ambiguous. From germline, CDR1 is GTSNPN and CDR2 SVGIG (reference sequence). The CDR3 contains 14 residues. Trimming left V 2 bases short and J 2 bases short, with 11 bases between.

V and J are TRBV6-5 and TRBJ2-3, with 7 bases lining up with TRBD2. CDR1 MNHEY and CDR2 SVGAGI come from the germline V gene. V dropped 5 bases and J dropped 4; count of bases not matched to a gene: 3. This CDR3 has 13 residues. The CDR3 DNA reads TGTGCCAGCAGTAGCGGGAACGCAGATACGCAGTATTTT. It specifies CASSSGNADTQYF.

This CDR3 reads CASSFGEDTQYF. The CDR3, as DNA: TGTGCCAGCAGCTTCGGGGAAGATACGCAGTATTTT. V and J are TRBV5-4 and TRBJ2-3; possible D gene TRBD2, 5 bases. Trimming took 2 bases from V and 5 from J, leaving 6 bases between them. Per the germline V gene, CDR1 is SGHNT and CDR2 is YYREEE (reference sequence). The CDR3 runs to 12 residues.

This sequence joins TRBV5-1 and TRBJ2-1, with 8 bases that match TRBD1. The CDR3 runs to 16 residues. Germline V CDR1 and CDR2: SGHRS, YFSETQ. The V gene end was trimmed by 4 bases and the J gene end by 4 bases; junction bases not matched to a gene: 10. CDR3 bases: TGCGCCAGCAGCCCTGACAGGGGAAATTCTTACAATGAGCAGTTCTTC. It translates to CASSPDRGNSYNEQFF.

V gene TRBV27 combines with J gene TRBJ1-5; perhaps TRBD1 as D (5 bases). Germline V CDR1 and CDR2: MNHEY, SMNVEV (reference sequence). Trimming shortened V by 1 base and J by 5 bases, and 12 bases separated the two germline ends. The CDR3 consists of 15 residues. The DNA of the CDR3 is TGTGCCAGCAGTTTATGGGGGGGACTTGATCAGCCCCAGCATTTT. This gives the protein CASSLWGGLDQPQHF.

This rearrangement joins TRBV9 to TRBJ2-7; possible D gene TRBD1, 6 bases. Trimming removed 7 bases at V and 2 bases at J, with 16 bases between. The CDR3 extends over 14 amino acids. Germline values: CDR1 SGDLS, CDR2 YYNGEE. CDR3 region: CASGPSRGTYEQYF. DNA of the CDR3: TGTGCCAGCGGCCCCAGCAGGGGCACCTACGAGCAGTACTTC.

This rearrangement joins TRBV3-1 (or the pseudogene TRBV3-2) to TRBJ1-5; a weak D match, TRBD1 (6 bases). V dropped 2 bases and J dropped 1 base, with 12 bases sitting between them. Germline CDR1 and CDR2: LGHDT and YNNKEL (reference sequence). The CDR3 is 16 residues long. The CDR3 spells CASSQTTGRSNQPQHF. As DNA, the CDR3 is TGTGCCAGCAGCCAAACGACAGGTCGCAGCAATCAGCCCCAGCATTTT.

The chain combines TRBV5-1 with TRBJ1-4, with D perhaps matching TRBD1 (5 bases). The CDR3 runs to 14 residues. CDR1 and CDR2 from the germline V gene are SGHRS and YFSETQ. V was trimmed by 2 bases and J by 2 bases, leaving 7 bases between them. The CDR3 bases are TGCGCCAGCAGCTTCGGGGGGACTAATGAAAAACTGTTTTTT. It yields the protein CASSFGGTNEKLFF.

V usage is TRBV15 and J usage is TRBJ2-6, with D possibly TRBD1 on 6 matching bases. Trimming removed 0 bases from V and 0 bases from J, with 6 bases in between. The CDR3 runs to 16 residues. Looked up from germline, CDR1 is LNHNV and CDR2 is YYDKDF (reference sequence). DNA for the CDR3: TGTGCCACCAGCAGAGACAGGGGCTCTGGGGCCAACGTCCTGACTTTC. Translated, it gives CATSRDRGSGANVLTF. Full variable domain (rest looked up from reference TRBV15 and TRBJ2-6): DAMVIQNPRYQVTQFGKPVTLSCSQTLNHNVMYWYQQKSSQAPKLLFHYYDKDFNNEADTPDNFQSRRPNTSFCFLDIRSPGLGDTAMYLCATSRDRGSGANVLTFGAGSRLTVL.

In its sample, this clone was seen a few times. V gene TRBV4-1 combines with J gene TRBJ1-2, with 7 positions matching TRBD1. Losses at the gene ends were 3 bases for V and 3 bases for J; bases not matched to a gene: 7. The length of the CDR3 is 15 residues. Germline CDR1 is MGHRA and CDR2 is YSYEKL. The CDR3 is CASSHPITGDYGYTF. The CDR3, as DNA: TGCGCCAGCAGCCATCCCATCACAGGGGACTATGGCTACACCTTC.

This chain joins TRBV7-7 and TRBJ2-2; D is possibly TRBD2 (6 bases). Per the germline V gene, CDR1 is SSHAT and CDR2 is FNYEAQ (reference sequence). The CDR3 consists of 15 residues. The ends were cut back, 4 bases at V and 6 bases at J, with 15 bases in the middle. The CDR3 loop is CASSSGLRGSGELFF. DNA for the CDR3: TGTGCCAGCAGCTCGGGACTCCGGGGTTCCGGGGAGCTGTTTTTT.